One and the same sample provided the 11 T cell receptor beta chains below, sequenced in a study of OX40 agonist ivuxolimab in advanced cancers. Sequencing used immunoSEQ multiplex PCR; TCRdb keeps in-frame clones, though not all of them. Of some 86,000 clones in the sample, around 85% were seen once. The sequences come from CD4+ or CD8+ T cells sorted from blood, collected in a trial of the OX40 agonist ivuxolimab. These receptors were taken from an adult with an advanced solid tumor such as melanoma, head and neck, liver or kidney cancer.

The CDR3 loop reads CASSPLREYTTDTQYF. The DNA for the CDR3 is TGTGCCAGCAGCCCCCTCCGGGAGTACACGACAGATACGCAGTATTTT. The chain combines TRBV13 with TRBJ2-3, with D perhaps matching TRBD2 (6 bases). Germline V gene sequence: CDR1 PRHDT, CDR2 FYEKMQ (reference sequence). The CDR3 is made up of 16 amino acids. V lost 5 bases and J lost 3, with 18 bases in between. The entire variable domain, with the rest obtained from reference TRBV13 and TRBJ2-3, is as follows: AAGVIQSPRHLIKEKRETATLKCYPIPRHDTVYWYQQGPGQDPQFLISFYEKMQSDKGSIPDRFSAQQFSDYHSELNMSSLELGDSALYFCASSPLREYTTDTQYFGPGTRLTVL.

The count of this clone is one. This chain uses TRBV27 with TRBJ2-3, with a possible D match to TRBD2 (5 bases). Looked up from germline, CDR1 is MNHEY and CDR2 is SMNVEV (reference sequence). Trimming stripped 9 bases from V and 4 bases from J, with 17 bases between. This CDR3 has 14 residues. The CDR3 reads CASRGGSEADTQYF. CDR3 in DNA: TGTGCCAGTCGTGGAGGTAGCGAGGCAGATACGCAGTATTTT.

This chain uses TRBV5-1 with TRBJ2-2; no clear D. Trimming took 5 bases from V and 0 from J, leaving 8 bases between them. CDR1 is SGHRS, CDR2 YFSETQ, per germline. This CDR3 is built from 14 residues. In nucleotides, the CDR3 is TGCGCCAGCAGACCTTTCGCGAACACCGGGGAGCTGTTTTTT. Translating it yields CASRPFANTGELFF.

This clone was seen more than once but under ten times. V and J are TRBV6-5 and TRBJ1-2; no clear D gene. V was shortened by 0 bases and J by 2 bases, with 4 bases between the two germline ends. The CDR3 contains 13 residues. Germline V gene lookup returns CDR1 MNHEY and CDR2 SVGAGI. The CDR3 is CASSYSGNYGYTF. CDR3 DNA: TGTGCCAGCAGTTACTCAGGGAACTATGGCTACACCTTC.

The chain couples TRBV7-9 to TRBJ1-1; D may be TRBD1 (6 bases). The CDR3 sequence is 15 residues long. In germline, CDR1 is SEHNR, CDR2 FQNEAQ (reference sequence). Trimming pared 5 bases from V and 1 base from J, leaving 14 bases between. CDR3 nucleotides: TGTGCCAGCAGCCCAACGGGGGGGGCGAACACTGAAGCTTTCTTT. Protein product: CASSPTGGANTEAFF.

The CDR3 DNA reads as TGTGCCAGCAGCTTTTACAGGGGGGGGGATCAGCCCCAGCATTTT. Translation gives CASSFYRGGDQPQHF. The rearrangement uses TRBV7-9 and TRBJ1-5; 8 bases match TRBD1. CDR1 and CDR2 (germline): SEHNR, FQNEAQ (reference sequence). The CDR3 covers 15 residues. With 3 bases clipped from V and 5 bases from J, the junction kept 6 bases outside the gene matches.

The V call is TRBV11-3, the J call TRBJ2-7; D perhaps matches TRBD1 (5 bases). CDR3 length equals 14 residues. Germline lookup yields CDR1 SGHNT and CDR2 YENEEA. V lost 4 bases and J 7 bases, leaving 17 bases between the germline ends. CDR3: CASSSWGVVQEQYF. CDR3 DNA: TGTGCCAGCAGCTCCTGGGGCGTCGTACAGGAGCAGTACTTC.

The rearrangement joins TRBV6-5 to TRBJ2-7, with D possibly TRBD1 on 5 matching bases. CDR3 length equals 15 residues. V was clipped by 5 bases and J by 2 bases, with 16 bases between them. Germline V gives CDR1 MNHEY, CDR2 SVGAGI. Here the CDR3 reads CASSLSSGLAYEQYF. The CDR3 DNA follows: TGTGCCAGCAGTCTCTCCTCAGGGTTGGCCTACGAGCAGTACTTC.

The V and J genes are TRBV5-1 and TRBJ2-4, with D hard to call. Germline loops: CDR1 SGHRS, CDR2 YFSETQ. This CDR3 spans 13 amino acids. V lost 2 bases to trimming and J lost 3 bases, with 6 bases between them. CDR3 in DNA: TGCGCCAGCAGCTTCTGGAACAAAAACATTCAGTACTTC. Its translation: CASSFWNKNIQYF. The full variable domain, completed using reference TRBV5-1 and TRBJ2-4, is KAGVTQTPRYLIKTRGQQVTLSCSPISGHRSVSWYQQTPGQGLQFLFEYFSETQRNKGNFPGRFSGRQFSNSRSEMNVSTLELGDSALYLCASSFWNKNIQYFGAGTRLSVL.

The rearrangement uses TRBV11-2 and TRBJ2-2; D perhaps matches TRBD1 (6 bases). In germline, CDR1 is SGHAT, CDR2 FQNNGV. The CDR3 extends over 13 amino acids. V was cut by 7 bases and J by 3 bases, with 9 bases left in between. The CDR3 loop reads CASIPGDTGELFF. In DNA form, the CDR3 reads TGTGCCAGCATTCCAGGGGACACCGGGGAGCTGTTTTTT. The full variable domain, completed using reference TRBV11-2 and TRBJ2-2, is EAGVAQSPRYKIIEKRQSVAFWCNPISGHATLYWYQQILGQGPKLLIQFQNNGVVDDSQLPKDRFSAERLKGVDSTLKIQPAKLEDSAVYLCASIPGDTGELFFGEGSRLTVL.

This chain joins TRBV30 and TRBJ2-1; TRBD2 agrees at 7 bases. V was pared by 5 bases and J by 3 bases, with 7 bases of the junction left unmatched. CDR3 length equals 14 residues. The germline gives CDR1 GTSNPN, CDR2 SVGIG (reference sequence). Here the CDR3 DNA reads TGTGCCTGGGCCGGGACTACTTACTACAATGAGCAGTTCTTC. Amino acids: CAWAGTTYYNEQFF.